One and the same sample provided the 10 T cell receptor beta chains below, sequenced in a study of long-term antiretroviral therapy in people with HIV. This was the immunoSEQ v3.0 assay at survey level. Profiled with immunoSEQ multiplex PCR; TCRdb holds only in-frame clones, not every one. The sample holds 20,000 to 25,000 clones, around 80% seen once. The sample consisted of unsorted PBMCs, taken 4.1 years after starting antiretroviral therapy. The receptors derive from a woman in her 40s with HIV.

The chain employs TRBV7-8 and TRBJ2-1; D unclear. The length of the CDR3 is 19 residues. Trimming shortened V by 0 bases and J by 3 bases, and 21 bases separated the two germline ends. CDR1 is SGHVS and CDR2 is FQNEAQ in the germline V gene. CDR3 sequence (DNA): TGTGCCAGCAGCTTAGCGCGGAAAACAGATTTATTCAGCTACAATGAGCAGTTCTTC. It is translated as CASSLARKTDLFSYNEQFF.

The DNA of the CDR3 is TGCGCCAGCAGCCAAGACAGCCAGGGATATGGCTACACCTTC. Translation gives CASSQDSQGYGYTF. J is TRBJ1-2 and V is TRBV4-3; a possible D gene is TRBD1 (5 bases). V gave up 0 bases and J gave up 5 bases, with 10 bases separating them. CDR1 and CDR2 from the germline V gene are LGHNA and YSLEER. CDR3 length: 14 residues.

This sequence joins TRBV5-1 and TRBJ1-2, with 10 bases aligning to TRBD1. CDR1 SGHRS and CDR2 YFSETQ come from the germline V gene. The CDR3 contains 14 residues. With V trimmed by 2 bases and J by 7 bases, 5 bases remained unmatched. CDR3 region: CASSLRTGGSGYTF. The CDR3 bases are TGCGCCAGCAGCTTACGGACAGGGGGAAGTGGCTACACCTTC. Full variable domain (rest looked up from reference TRBV5-1 and TRBJ1-2): KAGVTQTPRYLIKTRGQQVTLSCSPISGHRSVSWYQQTPGQGLQFLFEYFSETQRNKGNFPGRFSGRQFSNSRSEMNVSTLELGDSALYLCASSLRTGGSGYTFGSGTRLTVV.

The V gene is TRBV5-1, the J gene TRBJ2-2; D remains unclear. Germline V gene lookup returns CDR1 SGHRS and CDR2 YFSETQ. The V end was cut by 1 base, the J end by 1 base, with 2 bases between. This CDR3 spans 13 amino acids. The CDR3 DNA sequence: TGCGCCAGCAGCTTGATGAACACCGGGGAGCTGTTTTTT. Translated: CASSLMNTGELFF.

This chain joins TRBV7-9 and TRBJ1-1; D call uncertain. V lost 3 bases and J lost 0, with 17 bases in between. This CDR3 is built from 17 residues. From germline, CDR1 is SEHNR and CDR2 FQNEAQ (reference sequence). The CDR3 DNA sequence: TGTGCCAGCAGCTTTCCTCCTACGGACGGTTTGAACACTGAAGCTTTCTTT. Amino acid sequence: CASSFPPTDGLNTEAFF.

The genes are TRBV4-1 and TRBJ1-5; TRBD1 might be the D (6 bases). V was shortened by 0 bases and J by 2 bases, with 17 bases between the two germline ends. Per the germline V gene, CDR1 is MGHRA and CDR2 is YSYEKL. CDR3 length: 18 residues. CDR3 loop: CASSQEKTGHLGNQPQHF. The CDR3 DNA reads as TGCGCCAGCAGCCAAGAGAAGACGGGACATTTGGGCAATCAGCCCCAGCATTTT.

The J gene is TRBJ2-3, the V gene TRBV7-9; D not certain. The V and J ends lost 5 bases and 6 bases respectively, with 12 bases between them. Looked up from germline, CDR1 is SEHNR and CDR2 is FQNEAQ (reference sequence). This CDR3 region has 13 residues. The CDR3 coding sequence is TGTGCCAGCAGCGCCGACCGGCGGGATACGCAGTATTTT. The encoded protein is CASSADRRDTQYF.

This chain connects TRBV2 to TRBJ1-1; 8 positions agree with TRBD1. Germline trimming cut 3 bases from V and 0 bases from J; bases unmatched to any gene: 0. The germline gives CDR1 SNHLY, CDR2 FYNNEI. The CDR3 has 14 residues. The CDR3 nucleotides are TGTGCCAGCAGTGAGACAGGGGTGAACACTGAAGCTTTCTTT. Its translation: CASSETGVNTEAFF.

The chain carries TRBV28 and TRBJ1-1; no reliable D call. This CDR3 is built from 12 residues. Per the germline V gene, CDR1 is MDHEN and CDR2 is SYDVKM. V was cut by 7 bases and J by 7 bases, with 13 bases left in between. The CDR3 DNA follows: TGTGCCAGCAACTTGGGGAGCGTTGAAGCTTTCTTT. This encodes CASNLGSVEAFF.

The rearrangement uses TRBV1 and TRBJ2-7. TRBV1 is reported as a pseudogene. The CDR3 runs 17 residues. The DNA of the CDR3 is TGCACCAGCAGCCAAGAGGGGGGACATTCAAGCTCCTACGAGCAGTACTTC. This gives the protein CTSSQEGGHSSSYEQYF.